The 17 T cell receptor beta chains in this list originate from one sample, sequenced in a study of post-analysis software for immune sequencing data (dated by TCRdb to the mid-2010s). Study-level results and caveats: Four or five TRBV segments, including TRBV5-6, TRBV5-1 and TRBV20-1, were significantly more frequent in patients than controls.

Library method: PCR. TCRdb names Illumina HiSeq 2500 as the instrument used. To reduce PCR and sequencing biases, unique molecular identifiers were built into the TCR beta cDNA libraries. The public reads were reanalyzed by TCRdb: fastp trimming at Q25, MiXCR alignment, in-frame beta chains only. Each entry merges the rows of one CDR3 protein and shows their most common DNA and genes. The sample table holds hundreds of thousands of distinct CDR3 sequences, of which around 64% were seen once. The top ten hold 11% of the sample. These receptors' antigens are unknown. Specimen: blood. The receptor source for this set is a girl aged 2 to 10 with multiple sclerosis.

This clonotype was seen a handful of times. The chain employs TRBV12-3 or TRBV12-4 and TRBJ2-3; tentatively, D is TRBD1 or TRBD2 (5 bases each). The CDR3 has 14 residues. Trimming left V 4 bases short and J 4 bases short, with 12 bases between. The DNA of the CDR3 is TGTGCCAGCAGTTCCCGGGGCGCGGCAGATACGCAGTATTTT. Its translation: CASSSRGAADTQYF.

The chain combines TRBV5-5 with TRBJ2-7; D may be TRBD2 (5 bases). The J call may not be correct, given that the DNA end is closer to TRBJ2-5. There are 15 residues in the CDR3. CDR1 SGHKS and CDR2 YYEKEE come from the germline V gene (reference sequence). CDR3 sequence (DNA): TGTGCCAGCAGCTTGGGTTTCGGGGAATCGGAGACCCAGTACTTC. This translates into CASSLGFGESETQYF.

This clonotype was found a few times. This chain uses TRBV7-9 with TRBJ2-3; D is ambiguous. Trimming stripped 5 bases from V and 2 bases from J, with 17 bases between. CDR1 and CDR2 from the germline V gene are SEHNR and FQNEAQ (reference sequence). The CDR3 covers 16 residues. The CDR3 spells CASSNFPAGLTDTQYF. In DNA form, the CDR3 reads TGTGCCAGCAGCAACTTCCCTGCCGGGCTCACAGATACGCAGTATTTT.

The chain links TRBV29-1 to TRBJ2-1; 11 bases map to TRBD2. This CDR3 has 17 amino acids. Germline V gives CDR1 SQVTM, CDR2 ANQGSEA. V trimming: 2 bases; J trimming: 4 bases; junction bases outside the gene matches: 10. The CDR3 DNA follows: TGCAGCGTTGAATATATACCGGGACTAGCGGAGTACAATGAGCAGTTCTTC. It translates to CSVEYIPGLAEYNEQFF.

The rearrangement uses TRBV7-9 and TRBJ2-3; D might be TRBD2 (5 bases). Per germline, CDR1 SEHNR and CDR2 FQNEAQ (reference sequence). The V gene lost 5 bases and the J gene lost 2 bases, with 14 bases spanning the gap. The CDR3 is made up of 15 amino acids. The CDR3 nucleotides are TGTGCCAGCAGCCAGTATGGGGAGAACACAGATACGCAGTATTTT. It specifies CASSQYGENTDTQYF. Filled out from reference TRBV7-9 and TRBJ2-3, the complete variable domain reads DTGVSQNPRHKITKRGQNVTFRCDPISEHNRLYWYRQTLGQGPEFLTYFQNEAQLEKSRLLSDRFSAERPKGSFSTLEIQRTEQGDSAMYLCASSQYGENTDTQYFGPGTRLTVL.

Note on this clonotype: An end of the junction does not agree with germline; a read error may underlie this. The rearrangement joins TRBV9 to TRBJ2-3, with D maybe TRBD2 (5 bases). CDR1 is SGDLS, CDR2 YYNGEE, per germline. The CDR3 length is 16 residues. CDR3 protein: CASSVAATSSTDAQYF. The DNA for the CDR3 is TGTGCCAGCAGCGTAGCGGCTACTTCTAGCACAGATGCGCAGTATTTT. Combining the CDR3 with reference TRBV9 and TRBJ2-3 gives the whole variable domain DSGVTQTPKHLITATGQRVTLRCSPRSGDLSVYWYQQSLDQGLQFLIQYYNGEERAKGNILERFSAQQFPDLHSELNLSSLELGDSALYFCASSVAATSSTDAQYFGPGTRLTVL.

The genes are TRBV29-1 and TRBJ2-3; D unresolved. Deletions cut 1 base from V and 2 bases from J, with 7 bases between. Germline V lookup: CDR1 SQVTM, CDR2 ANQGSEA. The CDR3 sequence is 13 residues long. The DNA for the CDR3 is TGCAGCGTTGAAGTGGTACTCACAGATACGCAGTATTTT. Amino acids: CSVEVVLTDTQYF.

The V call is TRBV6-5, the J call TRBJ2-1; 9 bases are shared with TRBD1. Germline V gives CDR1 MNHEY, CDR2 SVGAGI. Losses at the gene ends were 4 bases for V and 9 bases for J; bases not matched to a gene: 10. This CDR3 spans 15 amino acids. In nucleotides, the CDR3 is TGTGCCAGCAGTTCCCCGGGACAGGGTCTAAGTGAGCAGTTCTTC. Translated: CASSSPGQGLSEQFF.

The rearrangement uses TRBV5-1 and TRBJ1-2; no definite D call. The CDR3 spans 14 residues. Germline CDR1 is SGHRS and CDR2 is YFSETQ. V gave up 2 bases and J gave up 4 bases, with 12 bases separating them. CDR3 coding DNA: TGCGCCAGCAGCTTCGATTCGTCCGGCTATGGCTACACCTTC. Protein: CASSFDSSGYGYTF.

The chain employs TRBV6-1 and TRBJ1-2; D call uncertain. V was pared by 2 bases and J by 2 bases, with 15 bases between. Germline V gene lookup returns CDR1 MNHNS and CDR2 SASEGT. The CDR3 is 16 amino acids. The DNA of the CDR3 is TGTGCCAGCAGTGAAACCCTCCTACTTTTGAACTATGGCTACACCTTC. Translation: CASSETLLLLNYGYTF.

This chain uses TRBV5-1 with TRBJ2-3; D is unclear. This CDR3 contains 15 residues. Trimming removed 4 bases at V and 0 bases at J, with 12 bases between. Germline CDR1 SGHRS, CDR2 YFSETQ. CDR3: CASSVAAPSTDTQYF. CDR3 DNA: TGCGCCAGCAGCGTGGCGGCCCCTAGCACAGATACGCAGTATTTT.

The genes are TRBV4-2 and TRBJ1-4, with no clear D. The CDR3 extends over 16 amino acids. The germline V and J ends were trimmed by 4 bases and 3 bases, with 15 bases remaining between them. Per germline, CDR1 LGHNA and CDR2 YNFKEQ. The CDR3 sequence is CASSPGGQKANEKLFF. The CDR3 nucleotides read TGTGCCAGCAGCCCCGGAGGCCAGAAAGCTAATGAAAAACTGTTTTTT.

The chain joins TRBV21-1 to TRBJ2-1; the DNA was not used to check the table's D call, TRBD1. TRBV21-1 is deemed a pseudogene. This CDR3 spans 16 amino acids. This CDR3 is CASSKIVRGPDNEQFF. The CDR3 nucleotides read TGTGCCAGCAGCAAAATTGTCAGGGGACCGGACAATGAGCAGTTCTTC.

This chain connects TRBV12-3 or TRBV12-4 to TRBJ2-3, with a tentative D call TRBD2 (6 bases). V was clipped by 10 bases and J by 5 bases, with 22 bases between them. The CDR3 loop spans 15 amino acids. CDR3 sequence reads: CANSLEALAIDTQYF. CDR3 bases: TGTGCCAATAGCCTCGAGGCGCTAGCGATAGATACGCAGTATTTT.

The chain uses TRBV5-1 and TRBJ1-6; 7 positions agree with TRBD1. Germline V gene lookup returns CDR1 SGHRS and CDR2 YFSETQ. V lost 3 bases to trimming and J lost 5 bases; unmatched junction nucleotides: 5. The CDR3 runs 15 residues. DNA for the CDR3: TGCGCCAGCAGCTATACAGGGGACCATAATTCACCCCTCCACTTT. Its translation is CASSYTGDHNSPLHF.

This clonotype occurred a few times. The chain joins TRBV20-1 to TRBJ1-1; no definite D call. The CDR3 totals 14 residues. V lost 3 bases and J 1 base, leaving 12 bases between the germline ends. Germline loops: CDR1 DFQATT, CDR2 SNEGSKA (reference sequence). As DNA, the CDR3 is TGCAGTGCTAGCGATGCTCGGGGGAACACTGAAGCTTTCTTT. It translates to CSASDARGNTEAFF.

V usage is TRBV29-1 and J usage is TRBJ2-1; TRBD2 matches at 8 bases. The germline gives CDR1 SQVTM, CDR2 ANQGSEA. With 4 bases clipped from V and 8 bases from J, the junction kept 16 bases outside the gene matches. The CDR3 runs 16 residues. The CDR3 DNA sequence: TGCAGCGTTGTTTCCAGCGGGGGATTAAGTGGGCATGAGCAGTTCTTC. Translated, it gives CSVVSSGGLSGHEQFF.